A single TCR beta chain is shown here with its context. Its specificity is not known. Trimming cost V 1 base and J 0 bases, with 11 bases left between them. This CDR3 spans 16 amino acids. CDR1 is SGHRS and CDR2 is YFSETQ in the germline V gene. Using immunoSEQ multiplex PCR, the repertoire was profiled, and TCRdb retains in-frame clones only, with some absent. The sample holds almost 85,000 clones, nearly 90% seen once. The data were taken from a study of OX40 agonist ivuxolimab in advanced cancers. Study overall: Dose-escalation patients suffered from hepatocellular carcinoma, melanoma, renal cell or head and neck cancer. Prior anti-PD-1, anti-PD-L1 or anti-CTLA-4 therapy was allowed; less than 45% had some. Study results and limitations: Among the lowest peripheral clonal expansion occurred in 0.1-3.0 mg/kg partial responders. Average numbers of expanded clones were greater in CD8+ T cells than in CD4+.

This chain joins TRBV5-1 and TRBJ2-1; the D is unclear. Material: CD4+ or CD8+ T cells sorted from blood, obtained in a trial of the OX40 agonist ivuxolimab. This clonotype was obtained from an adult with an advanced solid tumor such as melanoma, head and neck, liver or kidney cancer. The CDR3 DNA reads TGCGCCAGCAGCTTGCTCGGCGCTAGCTCCTACAATGAGCAGTTCTTC. Translating it yields CASSLLGASSYNEQFF.